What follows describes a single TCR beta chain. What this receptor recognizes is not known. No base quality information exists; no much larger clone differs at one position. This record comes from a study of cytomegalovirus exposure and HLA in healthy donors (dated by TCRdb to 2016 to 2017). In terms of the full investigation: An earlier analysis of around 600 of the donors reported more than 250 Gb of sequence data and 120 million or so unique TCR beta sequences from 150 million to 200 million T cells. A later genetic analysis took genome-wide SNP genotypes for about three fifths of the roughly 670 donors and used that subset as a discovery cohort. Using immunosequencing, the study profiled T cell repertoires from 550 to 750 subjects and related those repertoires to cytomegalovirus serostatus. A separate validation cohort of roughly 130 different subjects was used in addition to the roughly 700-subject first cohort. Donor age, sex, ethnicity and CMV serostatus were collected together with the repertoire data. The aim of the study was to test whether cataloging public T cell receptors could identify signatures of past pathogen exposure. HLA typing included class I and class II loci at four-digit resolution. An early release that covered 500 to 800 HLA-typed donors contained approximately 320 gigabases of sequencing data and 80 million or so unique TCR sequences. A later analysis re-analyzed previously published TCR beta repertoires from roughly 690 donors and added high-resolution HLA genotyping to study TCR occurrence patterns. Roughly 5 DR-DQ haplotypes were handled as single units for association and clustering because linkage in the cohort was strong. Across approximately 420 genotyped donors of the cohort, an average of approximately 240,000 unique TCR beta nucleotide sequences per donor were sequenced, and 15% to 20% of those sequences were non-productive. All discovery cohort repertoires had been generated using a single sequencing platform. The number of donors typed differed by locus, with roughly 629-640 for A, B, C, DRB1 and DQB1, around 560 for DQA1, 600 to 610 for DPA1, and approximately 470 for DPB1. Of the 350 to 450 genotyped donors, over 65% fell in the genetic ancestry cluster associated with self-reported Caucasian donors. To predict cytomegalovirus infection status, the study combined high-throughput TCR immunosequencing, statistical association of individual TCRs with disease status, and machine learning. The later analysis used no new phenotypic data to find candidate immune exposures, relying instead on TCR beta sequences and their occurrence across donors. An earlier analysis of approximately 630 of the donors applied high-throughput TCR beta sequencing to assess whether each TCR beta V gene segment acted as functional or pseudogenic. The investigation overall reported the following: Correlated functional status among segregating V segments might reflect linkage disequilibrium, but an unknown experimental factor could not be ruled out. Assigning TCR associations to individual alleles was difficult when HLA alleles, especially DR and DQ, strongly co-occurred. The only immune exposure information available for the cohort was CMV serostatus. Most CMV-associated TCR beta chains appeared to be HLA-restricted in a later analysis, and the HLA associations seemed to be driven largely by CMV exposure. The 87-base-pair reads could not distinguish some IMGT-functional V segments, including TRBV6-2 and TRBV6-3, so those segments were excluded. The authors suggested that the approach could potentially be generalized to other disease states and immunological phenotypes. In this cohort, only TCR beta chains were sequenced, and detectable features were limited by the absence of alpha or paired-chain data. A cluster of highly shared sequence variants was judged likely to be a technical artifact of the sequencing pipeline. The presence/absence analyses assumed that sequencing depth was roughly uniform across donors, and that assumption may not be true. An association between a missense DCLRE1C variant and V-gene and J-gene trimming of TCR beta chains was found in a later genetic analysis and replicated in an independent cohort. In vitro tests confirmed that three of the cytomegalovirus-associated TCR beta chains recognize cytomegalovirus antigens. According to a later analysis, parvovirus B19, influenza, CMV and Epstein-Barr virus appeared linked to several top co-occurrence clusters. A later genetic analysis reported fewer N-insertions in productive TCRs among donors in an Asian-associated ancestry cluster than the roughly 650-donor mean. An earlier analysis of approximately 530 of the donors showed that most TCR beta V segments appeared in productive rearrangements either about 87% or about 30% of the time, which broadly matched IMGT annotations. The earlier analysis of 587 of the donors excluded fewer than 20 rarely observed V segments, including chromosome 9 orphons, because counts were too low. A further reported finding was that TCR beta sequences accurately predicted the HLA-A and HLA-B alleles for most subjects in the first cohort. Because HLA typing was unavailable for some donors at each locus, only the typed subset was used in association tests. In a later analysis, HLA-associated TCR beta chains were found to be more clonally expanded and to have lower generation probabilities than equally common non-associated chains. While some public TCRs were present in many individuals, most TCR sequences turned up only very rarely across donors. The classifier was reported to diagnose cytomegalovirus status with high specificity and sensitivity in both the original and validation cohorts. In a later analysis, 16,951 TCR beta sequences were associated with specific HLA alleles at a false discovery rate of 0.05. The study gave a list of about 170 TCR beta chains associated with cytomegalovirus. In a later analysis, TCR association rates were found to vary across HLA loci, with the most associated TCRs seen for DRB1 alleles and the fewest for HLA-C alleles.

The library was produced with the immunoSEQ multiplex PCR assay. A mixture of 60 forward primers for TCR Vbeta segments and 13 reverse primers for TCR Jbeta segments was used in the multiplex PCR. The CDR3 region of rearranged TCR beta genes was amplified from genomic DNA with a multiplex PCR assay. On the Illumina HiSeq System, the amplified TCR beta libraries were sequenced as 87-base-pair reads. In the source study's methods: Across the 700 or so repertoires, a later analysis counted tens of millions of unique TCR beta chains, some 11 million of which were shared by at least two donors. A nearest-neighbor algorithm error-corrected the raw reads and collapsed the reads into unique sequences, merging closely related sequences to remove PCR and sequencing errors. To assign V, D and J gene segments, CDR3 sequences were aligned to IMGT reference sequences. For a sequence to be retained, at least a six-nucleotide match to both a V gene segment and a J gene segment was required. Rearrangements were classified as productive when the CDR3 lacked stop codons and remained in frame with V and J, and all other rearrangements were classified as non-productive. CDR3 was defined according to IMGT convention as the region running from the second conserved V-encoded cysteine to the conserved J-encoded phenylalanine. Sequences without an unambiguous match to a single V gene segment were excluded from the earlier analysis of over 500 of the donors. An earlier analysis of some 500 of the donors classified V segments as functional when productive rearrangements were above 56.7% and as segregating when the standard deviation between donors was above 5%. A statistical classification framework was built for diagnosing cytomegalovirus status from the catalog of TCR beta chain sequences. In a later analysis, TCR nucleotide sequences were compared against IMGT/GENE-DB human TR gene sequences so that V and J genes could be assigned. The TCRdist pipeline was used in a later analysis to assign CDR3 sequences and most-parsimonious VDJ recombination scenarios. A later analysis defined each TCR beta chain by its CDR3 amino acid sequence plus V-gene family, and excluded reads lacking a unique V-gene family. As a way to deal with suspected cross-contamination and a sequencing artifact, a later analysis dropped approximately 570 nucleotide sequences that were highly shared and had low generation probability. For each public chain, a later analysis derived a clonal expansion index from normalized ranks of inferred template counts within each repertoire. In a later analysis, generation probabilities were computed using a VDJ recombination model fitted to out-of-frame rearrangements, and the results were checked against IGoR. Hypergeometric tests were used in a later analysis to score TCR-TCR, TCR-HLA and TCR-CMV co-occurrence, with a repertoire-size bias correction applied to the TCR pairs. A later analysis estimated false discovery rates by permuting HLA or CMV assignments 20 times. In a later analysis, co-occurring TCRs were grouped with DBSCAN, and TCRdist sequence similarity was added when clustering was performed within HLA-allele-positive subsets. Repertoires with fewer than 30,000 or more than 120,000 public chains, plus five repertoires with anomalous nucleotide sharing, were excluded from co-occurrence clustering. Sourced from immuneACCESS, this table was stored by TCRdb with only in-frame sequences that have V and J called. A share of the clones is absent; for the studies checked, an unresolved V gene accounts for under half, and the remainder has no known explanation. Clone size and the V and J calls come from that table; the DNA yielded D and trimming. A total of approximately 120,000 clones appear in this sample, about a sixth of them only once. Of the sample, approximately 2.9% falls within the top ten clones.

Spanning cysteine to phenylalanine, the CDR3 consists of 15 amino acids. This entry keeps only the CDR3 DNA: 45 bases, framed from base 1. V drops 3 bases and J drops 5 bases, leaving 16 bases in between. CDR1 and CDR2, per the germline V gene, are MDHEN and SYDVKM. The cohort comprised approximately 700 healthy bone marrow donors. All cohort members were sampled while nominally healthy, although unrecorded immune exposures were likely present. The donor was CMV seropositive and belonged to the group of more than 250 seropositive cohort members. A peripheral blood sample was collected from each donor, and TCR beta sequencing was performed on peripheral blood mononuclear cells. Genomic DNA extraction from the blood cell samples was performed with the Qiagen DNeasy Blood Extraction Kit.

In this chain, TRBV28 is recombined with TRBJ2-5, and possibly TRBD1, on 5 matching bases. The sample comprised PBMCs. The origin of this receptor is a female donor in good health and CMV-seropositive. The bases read TGTGCCAGCAGTTTTCGACAGCGATTTTTTGAGACCCAGTACTTC. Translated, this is CASSFRQRFFETQYF. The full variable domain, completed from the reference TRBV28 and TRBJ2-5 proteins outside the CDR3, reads DVKVTQSSRYLVKRTGEKVFLECVQDMDHENMFWYRQDPGLGLRLIYFSYDVKMKEKGDIPEGYSVSREKKERFSLILESASTNQTSMYLCASSFRQRFFETQYFGPGTRLLVL.